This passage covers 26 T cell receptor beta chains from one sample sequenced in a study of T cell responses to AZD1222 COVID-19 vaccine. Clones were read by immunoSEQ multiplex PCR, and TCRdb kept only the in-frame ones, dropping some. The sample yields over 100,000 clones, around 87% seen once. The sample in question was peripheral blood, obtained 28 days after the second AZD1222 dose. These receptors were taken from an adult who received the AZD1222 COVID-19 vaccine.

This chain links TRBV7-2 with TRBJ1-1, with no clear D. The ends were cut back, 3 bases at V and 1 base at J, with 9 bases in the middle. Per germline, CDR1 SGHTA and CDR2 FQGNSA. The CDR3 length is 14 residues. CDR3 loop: CASSFGHANTEAFF. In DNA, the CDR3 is TGTGCCAGCAGCTTCGGCCACGCGAACACTGAAGCTTTCTTT.

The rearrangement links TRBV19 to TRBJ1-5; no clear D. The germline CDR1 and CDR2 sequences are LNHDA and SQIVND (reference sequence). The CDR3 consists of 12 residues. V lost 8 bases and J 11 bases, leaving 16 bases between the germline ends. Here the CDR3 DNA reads TGTGCCAGTCATCAGGAACCGCAGGCCCAGCATTTT. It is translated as CASHQEPQAQHF. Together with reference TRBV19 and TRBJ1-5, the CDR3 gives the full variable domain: DGGITQSPKYLFRKEGQNVTLSCEQNLNHDAMYWYRQDPGQGLRLIYYSQIVNDFQKGDIAEGYSVSREKKESFPLTVTSAQKNPTAFYLCASHQEPQAQHFGDGTRLSIL.

The CDR3 region has the DNA TGTGCCAGCAAGGCAGGGGGCACCGGGGAGCTGTTTTTT. Its protein product is CASKAGGTGELFF. The chain combines TRBV5-4 with TRBJ2-2; 7 nucleotides line up with TRBD1. Germline CDR1 SGHNT, CDR2 YYREEE (reference sequence). J gave up 4 bases and V 6 bases, and 3 bases lay outside the gene matches. The CDR3 spans 13 residues.

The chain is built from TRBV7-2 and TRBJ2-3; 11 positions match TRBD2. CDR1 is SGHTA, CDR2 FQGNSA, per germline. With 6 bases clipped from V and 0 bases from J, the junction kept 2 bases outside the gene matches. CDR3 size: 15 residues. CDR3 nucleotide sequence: TGTGCCAGCAGGCGGACTAGCGGGAGCACAGATACGCAGTATTTT. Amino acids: CASRRTSGSTDTQYF.

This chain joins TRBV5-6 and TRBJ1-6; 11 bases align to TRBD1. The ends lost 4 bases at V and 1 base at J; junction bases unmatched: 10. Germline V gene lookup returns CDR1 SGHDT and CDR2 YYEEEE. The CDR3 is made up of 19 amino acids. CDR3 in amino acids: CASSPGRGQGVSYNSPLHF. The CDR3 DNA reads TGTGCCAGCAGCCCCGGAAGGGGACAGGGGGTTTCCTATAATTCACCCCTCCACTTT.

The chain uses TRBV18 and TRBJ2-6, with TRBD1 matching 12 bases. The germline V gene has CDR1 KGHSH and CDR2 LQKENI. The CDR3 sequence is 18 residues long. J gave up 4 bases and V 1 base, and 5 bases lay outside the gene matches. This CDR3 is CASSPLGQGAEGANVLTF. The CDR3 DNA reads TGTGCCAGCTCACCACTGGGACAGGGGGCGGAAGGGGCCAACGTCCTGACTTTC.

The CDR3 region has the DNA TGTGCCCTAACCGACGAACACAATGAGCAGTTCTTC. It specifies CALTDEHNEQFF. The J gene is TRBJ2-1, the V gene TRBV2; unclear D gene. The CDR3 spans 12 residues. V lost 11 bases and J 5 bases, leaving 13 bases between the germline ends. Germline V lookup: CDR1 SNHLY, CDR2 FYNNEI.

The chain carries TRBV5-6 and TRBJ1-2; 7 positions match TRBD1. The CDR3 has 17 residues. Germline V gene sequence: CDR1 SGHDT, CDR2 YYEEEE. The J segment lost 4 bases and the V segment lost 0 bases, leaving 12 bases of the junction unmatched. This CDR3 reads CASSLGVRRGGLYGYTF. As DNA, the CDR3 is TGTGCCAGCAGCTTGGGAGTTCGCAGGGGGGGCCTCTATGGCTACACCTTC. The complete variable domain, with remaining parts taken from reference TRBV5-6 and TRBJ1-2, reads DAGVTQSPTHLIKTRGQQVTLRCSPKSGHDTVSWYQQALGQGPQFIFQYYEEEERQRGNFPDRFSGHQFPNYSSELNVNALLLGDSALYLCASSLGVRRGGLYGYTFGSGTRLTVV.

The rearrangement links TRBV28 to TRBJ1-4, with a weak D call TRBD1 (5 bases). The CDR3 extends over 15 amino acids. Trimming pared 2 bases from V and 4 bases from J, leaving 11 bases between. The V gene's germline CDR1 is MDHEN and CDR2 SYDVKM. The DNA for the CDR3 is TGTGCCAGCAGTTTAGGGGGGGAACTTAATGAAAAACTGTTTTTT. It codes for CASSLGGELNEKLFF.

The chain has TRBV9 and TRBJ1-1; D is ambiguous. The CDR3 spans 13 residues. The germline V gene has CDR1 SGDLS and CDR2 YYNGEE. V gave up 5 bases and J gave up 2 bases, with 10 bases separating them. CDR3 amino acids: CASSAGFNTEAFF. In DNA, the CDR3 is TGTGCCAGCAGTGCGGGATTCAACACTGAAGCTTTCTTT.

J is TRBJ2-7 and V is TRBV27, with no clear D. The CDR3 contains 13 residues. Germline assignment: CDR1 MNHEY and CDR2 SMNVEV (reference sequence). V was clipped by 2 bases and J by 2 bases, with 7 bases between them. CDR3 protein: CASSLAGPYEQYF. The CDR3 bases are TGTGCCAGCAGTTTAGCAGGACCCTACGAGCAGTACTTC.

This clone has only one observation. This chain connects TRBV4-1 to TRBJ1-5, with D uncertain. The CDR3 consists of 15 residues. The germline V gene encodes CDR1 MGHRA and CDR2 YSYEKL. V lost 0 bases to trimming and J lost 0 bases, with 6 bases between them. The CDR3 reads CASSQDRSSNQPQHF. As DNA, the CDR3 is TGCGCCAGCAGCCAAGATCGGAGTAGCAATCAGCCCCAGCATTTT.

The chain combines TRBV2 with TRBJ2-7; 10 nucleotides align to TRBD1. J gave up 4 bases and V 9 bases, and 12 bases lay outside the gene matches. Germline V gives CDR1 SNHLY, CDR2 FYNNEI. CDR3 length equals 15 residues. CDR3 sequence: CASHFRDRGSYEQYF. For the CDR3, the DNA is TGTGCCAGTCACTTCCGGGACAGGGGTTCTTACGAGCAGTACTTC.

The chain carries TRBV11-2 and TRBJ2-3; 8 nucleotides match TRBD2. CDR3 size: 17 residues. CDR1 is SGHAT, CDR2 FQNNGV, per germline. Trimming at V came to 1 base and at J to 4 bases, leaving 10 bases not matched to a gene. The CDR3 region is CASSLGLAGGLADTQYF. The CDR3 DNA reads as TGTGCCAGCAGCTTAGGCCTAGCGGGTGGTTTGGCAGATACGCAGTATTTT.

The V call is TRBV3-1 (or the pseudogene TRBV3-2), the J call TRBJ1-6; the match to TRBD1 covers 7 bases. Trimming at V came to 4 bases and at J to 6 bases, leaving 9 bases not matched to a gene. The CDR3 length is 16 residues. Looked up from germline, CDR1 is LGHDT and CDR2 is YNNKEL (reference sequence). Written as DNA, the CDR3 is TGTGCCAGCAGCCGGCGACCCGGGACAGCTAATTCACCCCTCCACTTT. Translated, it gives CASSRRPGTANSPLHF.

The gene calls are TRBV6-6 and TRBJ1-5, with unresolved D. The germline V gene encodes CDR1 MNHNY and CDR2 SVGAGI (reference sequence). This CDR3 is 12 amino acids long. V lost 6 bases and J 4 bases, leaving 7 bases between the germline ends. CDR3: CASRNQNQPQHF. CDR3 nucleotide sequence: TGTGCCAGCAGGAACCAAAATCAGCCCCAGCATTTT.

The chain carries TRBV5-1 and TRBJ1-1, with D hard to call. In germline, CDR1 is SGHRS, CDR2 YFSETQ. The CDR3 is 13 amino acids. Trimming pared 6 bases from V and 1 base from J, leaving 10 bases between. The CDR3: CASTGEGNTEAFF. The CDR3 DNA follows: TGCGCCAGCACCGGGGAGGGGAACACTGAAGCTTTCTTT. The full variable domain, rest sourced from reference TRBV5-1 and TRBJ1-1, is KAGVTQTPRYLIKTRGQQVTLSCSPISGHRSVSWYQQTPGQGLQFLFEYFSETQRNKGNFPGRFSGRQFSNSRSEMNVSTLELGDSALYLCASTGEGNTEAFFGQGTRLTVV.

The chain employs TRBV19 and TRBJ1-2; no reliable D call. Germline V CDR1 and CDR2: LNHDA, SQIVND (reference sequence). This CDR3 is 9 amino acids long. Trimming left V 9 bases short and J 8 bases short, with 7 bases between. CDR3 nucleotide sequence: TGTGCCAGACCCTGGGGCTACACCTTC. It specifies CARPWGYTF.

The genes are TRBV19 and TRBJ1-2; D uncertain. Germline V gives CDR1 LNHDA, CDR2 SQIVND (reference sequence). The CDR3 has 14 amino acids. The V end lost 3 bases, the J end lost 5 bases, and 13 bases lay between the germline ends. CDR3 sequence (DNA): TGTGCCAGTAGTATGGTCCAGGCCTTGTATGGCTACACCTTC. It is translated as CASSMVQALYGYTF.

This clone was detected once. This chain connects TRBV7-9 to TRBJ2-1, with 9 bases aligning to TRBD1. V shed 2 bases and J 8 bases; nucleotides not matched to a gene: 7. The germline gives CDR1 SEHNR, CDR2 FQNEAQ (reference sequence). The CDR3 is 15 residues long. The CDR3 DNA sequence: TGTGCCAGCAGCTTACAAGGACAGGGGACAGATGAGCAGTTCTTC. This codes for CASSLQGQGTDEQFF.

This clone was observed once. CDR3 DNA sequence: TGTGCCAGCAACCCTCTAGCGGAGAACACCGGGGAGCTGTTTTTT. It translates to CASNPLAENTGELFF. This sequence joins TRBV6-2 or TRBV6-3 and TRBJ2-2; 7 bases are a match to TRBD2. Germline CDR1 reads MNHEY; CDR2 reads SVGEGT. The CDR3 is made up of 15 amino acids. Germline trimming cut 7 bases from V and 1 base from J; bases unmatched to any gene: 6.

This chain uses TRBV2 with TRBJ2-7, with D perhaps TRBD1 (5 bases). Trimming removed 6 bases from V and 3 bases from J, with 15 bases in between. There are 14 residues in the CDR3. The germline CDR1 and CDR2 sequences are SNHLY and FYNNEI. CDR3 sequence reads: CASRPTRTHYEQYF. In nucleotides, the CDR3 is TGTGCCAGCAGACCCACGCGGACACACTACGAGCAGTACTTC.

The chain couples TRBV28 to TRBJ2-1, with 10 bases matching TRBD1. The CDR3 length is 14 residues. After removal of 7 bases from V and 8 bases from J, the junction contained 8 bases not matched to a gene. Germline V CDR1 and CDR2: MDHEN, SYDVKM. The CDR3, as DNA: TGTGCCAGCACTCTCGAGACAGGGGGCGATGAGCAGTTCTTC. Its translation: CASTLETGGDEQFF.

The CDR3 spells CASSTRTGGYTF. CDR3 DNA: TGTGCCAGCAGCACCAGGACGGGGGGCTACACCTTC. V gene TRBV7-2 combines with J gene TRBJ1-2; D is ambiguous. The germline gives CDR1 SGHTA, CDR2 FQGNSA. V shed 5 bases and J shed 8 bases, with 12 bases lying between them. The CDR3 is made up of 12 amino acids.

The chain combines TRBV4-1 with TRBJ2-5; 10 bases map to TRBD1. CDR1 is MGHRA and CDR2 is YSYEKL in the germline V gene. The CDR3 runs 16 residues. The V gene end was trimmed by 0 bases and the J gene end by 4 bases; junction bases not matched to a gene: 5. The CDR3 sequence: CASSQEGQGRVETQYF. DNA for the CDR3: TGCGCCAGCAGCCAAGAGGGACAGGGGAGAGTAGAGACCCAGTACTTC.

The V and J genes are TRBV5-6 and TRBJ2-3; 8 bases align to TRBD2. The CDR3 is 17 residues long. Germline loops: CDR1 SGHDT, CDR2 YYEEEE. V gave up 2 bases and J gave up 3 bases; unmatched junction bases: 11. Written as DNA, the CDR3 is TGTGCCAGCAGCTTAGACAAAAAGACTAGCGTAACAGATACGCAGTATTTT. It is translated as CASSLDKKTSVTDTQYF. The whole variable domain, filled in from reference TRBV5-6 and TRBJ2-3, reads DAGVTQSPTHLIKTRGQQVTLRCSPKSGHDTVSWYQQALGQGPQFIFQYYEEEERQRGNFPDRFSGHQFPNYSSELNVNALLLGDSALYLCASSLDKKTSVTDTQYFGPGTRLTVL.